What follows describes a single TCR beta chain. Its cognate antigen is unknown. Some clones are missing from TCRdb's copy, which holds only in-frame ones; the method was immunoSEQ multiplex PCR. This table holds more than 150,000 clones, around 94% found once. This specimen belongs to a study of T cell responses to AZD1222 COVID-19 vaccine. Study-level results: Most donors were white British, females outnumbered males, and clonal diversity was possibly underestimated. The number of AZD1222 recipients seropositive at baseline was only five to seven.

V gave up 3 bases and J gave up 6 bases; unmatched junction bases: 6. CDR1 and CDR2 (germline): MDHEN, SYDVKM. This CDR3 has 15 amino acids. This sequence was found in an adult who received the AZD1222 COVID-19 vaccine. The sample here was peripheral blood, taken 28 days after the second AZD1222 dose. The chain combines TRBV28 with TRBJ2-3, with TRBD2 identical over 10 bases. This CDR3 is CASSFGLAGEDTQYF. In DNA, the CDR3 is TGTGCCAGCAGTTTCGGGCTAGCGGGAGAGGATACGCAGTATTTT.